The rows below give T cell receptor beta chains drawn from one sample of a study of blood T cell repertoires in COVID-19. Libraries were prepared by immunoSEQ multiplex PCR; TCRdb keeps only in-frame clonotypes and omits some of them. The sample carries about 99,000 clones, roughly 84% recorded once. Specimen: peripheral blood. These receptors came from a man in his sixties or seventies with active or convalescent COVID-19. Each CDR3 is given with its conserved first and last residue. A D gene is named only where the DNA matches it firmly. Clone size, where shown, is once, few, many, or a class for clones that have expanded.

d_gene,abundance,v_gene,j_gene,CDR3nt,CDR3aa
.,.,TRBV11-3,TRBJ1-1,TGTGCCAGCAGCTACACAGGGTCCTCTGAAGCTTTCTTT,CASSYTGSSEAFF
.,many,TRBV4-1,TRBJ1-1,TGCGCCAGCAGCCGATCCGGGGAACAGATGAACACTGAAGCTTTCTTT,CASSRSGEQMNTEAFF
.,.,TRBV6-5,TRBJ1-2,TGTGCCAGCAGACCTCGACGGGAGAGTAACTATGGCTACACCTTC,CASRPRRESNYGYTF
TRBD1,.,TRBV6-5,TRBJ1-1,TGTGCCAGCTCCACGACAGGGACGAACACTGAAGCTTTCTTT,CASSTTGTNTEAFF
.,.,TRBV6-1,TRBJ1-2,TGTGCCAGCAGTGAAGGGGCAGGGAAGGCTAACTATGGCTACACCTTC,CASSEGAGKANYGYTF
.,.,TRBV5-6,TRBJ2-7,TGTGCCAGCAGCTTCCTGATCCGGGACACCATCCACGAGCAGTACTTC,CASSFLIRDTIHEQYF
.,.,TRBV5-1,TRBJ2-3,TGCGCCAGCAGCTTGGACGGGGGTGGCACAGATACGCAGTATTTT,CASSLDGGGTDTQYF
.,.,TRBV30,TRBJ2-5,TGTGCCGGGGGGCAAGAGACCCAGTACTTC,CAGGQETQYF
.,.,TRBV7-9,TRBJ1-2,TGTGCCAGCAGCCAGGACAGCTATGGCTACACCTTC,CASSQDSYGYTF
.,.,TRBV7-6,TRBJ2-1,TGTGCCAGCAGCTTAGGTTCCTCCGCAGGAGAGCAGTTCTTC,CASSLGSSAGEQFF
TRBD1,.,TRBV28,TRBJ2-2,TGTGCCAGCAGTTTTTGGGACAGCAGCACCGGGGAGCTGTTTTTT,CASSFWDSSTGELFF
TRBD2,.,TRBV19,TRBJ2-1,TGTGCCAGTAGTATTACTAGCGGGGGGGCCGTTTCAGTTTACAATGAGCAGTTCTTC,CASSITSGGAVSVYNEQFF
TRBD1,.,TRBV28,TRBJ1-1,TGTGCCAGCAGTGTCGTACAGGGGGCCCCTGAAGCTTTCTTT,CASSVVQGAPEAFF
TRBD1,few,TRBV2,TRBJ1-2,TGTGCCAGCAAGTTTCAGACAGGGAATTATGGCTACACCTTC,CASKFQTGNYGYTF
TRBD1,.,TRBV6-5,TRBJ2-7,TGTGCCAGCAGTCGCCGGACAGGGCGGAACGAGCAGTACTTC,CASSRRTGRNEQYF
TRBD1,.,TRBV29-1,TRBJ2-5,TGCAGCGTTGAAACAGGGGGAGGAGAGACCCAGTACTTC,CSVETGGGETQYF
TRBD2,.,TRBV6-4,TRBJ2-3,TGTGCCAGGACTAGCGGGGGCCACACAGATACGCAGTATTTT,CARTSGGHTDTQYF
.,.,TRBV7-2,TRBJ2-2,TGTGCCAGCAGCTTACAACAGGTCAGGAGCACCGGGGAGCTGTTTTTT,CASSLQQVRSTGELFF
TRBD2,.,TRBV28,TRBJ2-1,TGTGCCAGCAGTTTAGCTGCTAGCGGGGCAGGTGGTGAGCAGTTCTTC,CASSLAASGAGGEQFF
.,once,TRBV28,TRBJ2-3,TGTGCCAGCACCAAAGGGGGGGGCGAGTATTTT,CASTKGGGEYF
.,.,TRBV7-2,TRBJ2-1,TGTGCCAGCAGCTTAGTACCACCGAGCTCCTACAATGAGCAGTTCTTC,CASSLVPPSSYNEQFF
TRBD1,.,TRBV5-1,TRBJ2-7,TGCGCCAGCAGCTTGGCTACGACAGGGGGCGAGCAGTACTTC,CASSLATTGGEQYF
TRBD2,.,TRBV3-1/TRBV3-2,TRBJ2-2,TGTGCCAGCAGCCAGTTAGCGGGGGGAAACACCGGGGAGCTGTTTTTT,CASSQLAGGNTGELFF
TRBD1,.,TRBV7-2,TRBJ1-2,TGTGCCAGCAGCCCGACGGGACAGAACTATGGCTACACCTTC,CASSPTGQNYGYTF
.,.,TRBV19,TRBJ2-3,TGTGCCAGTAGTCCCGGGGGAGATACGCAGTATTTT,CASSPGGDTQYF
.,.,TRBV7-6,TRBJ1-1,TGTGCCAGCAGCTTCCTAACAGGGTTGAACACTGAAGCTTTCTTT,CASSFLTGLNTEAFF
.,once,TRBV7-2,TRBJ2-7,TGTGCCAGCAGCCCCCATGGAGCAGGGAATCTCTACGAGCAGTACTTC,CASSPHGAGNLYEQYF
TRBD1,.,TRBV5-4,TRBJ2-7,TGTGCCAGCAGAATGGGACAGGGCACCTCCTACGAGCAGTACTTC,CASRMGQGTSYEQYF
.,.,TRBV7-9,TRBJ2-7,TGTGCCAGCAGCTTTTACGGACTAACCTACCCCTACGAGCAGTACTTC,CASSFYGLTYPYEQYF
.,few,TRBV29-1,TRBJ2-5,TGCAGCGGGGGGGGCAAAGAGACCCAGTACTTC,CSGGGKETQYF
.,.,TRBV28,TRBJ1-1,TGTGCCAGCAAGGGGCAGAGCTACACTGAAGCTTTCTTT,CASKGQSYTEAFF
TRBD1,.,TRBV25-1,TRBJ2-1,TGTGCCAGCAGTGCCCCCCCTACAGGGGTCTCCTACAATGAGCAGTTCTTC,CASSAPPTGVSYNEQFF
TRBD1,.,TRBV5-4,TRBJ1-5,TGTGCCAGCAGCGAGGACAGGGTTCAGCCCCAGCATTTT,CASSEDRVQPQHF
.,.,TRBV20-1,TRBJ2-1,TGCAGTGCTAGTTACTTTGAGCAGTTCTTC,CSASYFEQFF
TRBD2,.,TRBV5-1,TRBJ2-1,TGCGCCAGCAGCTTGAGGACTAGCGGGGGGGCCCCCTACAATGAGCAGTTCTTC,CASSLRTSGGAPYNEQFF